Listed below are T cell receptor beta chains from one sample, sequenced in a study of cytomegalovirus exposure and HLA in healthy donors. The assay was immunoSEQ multiplex PCR, and TCRdb's table has in-frame clones only and misses some. This sample yields about 140,000 clones, of which around 83% are seen a single time; 3.5% to 5% belongs to the top ten. Input material: PBMCs. The receptors shown here come from a man aged 35 to 55 in good health and CMV-seropositive. Both conserved end residues are part of each CDR3. A D gene is named only where the DNA matches it firmly. The listing skips clone size in some rows; elsewhere it reads once, few, many or a size class.

NA,TRBJ1-1,TRBD1,TRBV6-1,CASSVHGGQWNTEAFF,TGTGCCAGCAGTGTCCATGGGGGACAGTGGAACACTGAAGCTTTCTTT
NA,TRBJ1-4,NA,TRBV6-1,CAERAGEREKLFF,TGTGCCGAAAGGGCAGGGGAAAGAGAAAAACTGTTTTTT
NA,TRBJ1-6,TRBD1,TRBV9,CASSVGQGSSSSYNSPLHF,TGTGCCAGCAGCGTGGGACAGGGGTCTTCCAGCTCCTATAATTCACCCCTCCACTTT
NA,TRBJ1-2,NA,TRBV7-9,CASSPDRGGYGYTF,TGTGCCAGCAGCCCAGATAGGGGGGGCTATGGCTACACCTTC
NA,TRBJ1-1,NA,TRBV19,CASSPYLNTEAFF,TGTGCCAGTAGTCCCTATTTGAACACTGAAGCTTTCTTT
NA,TRBJ1-1,NA,TRBV19,CASSRKSRQGRTEAFF,TGTGCCAGTAGTCGTAAGTCACGGCAGGGGCGGACTGAAGCTTTCTTT
NA,TRBJ2-5,TRBD1,TRBV7-7,CASSLERTGKETQYF,TGTGCCAGCAGCTTAGAAAGGACAGGGAAGGAGACCCAGTACTTC
NA,TRBJ1-4,NA,TRBV5-1,CASSLKTPFNEKLFF,TGCGCCAGCAGCCTAAAGACTCCCTTTAATGAAAAACTGTTTTTT
NA,TRBJ1-5,TRBD1,TRBV4-2,CASSQGNRGSSRNQPQHF,TGTGCCAGCAGCCAAGGGAACAGGGGTAGTTCGCGCAATCAGCCCCAGCATTTT
NA,TRBJ2-7,NA,TRBV7-8,CASSRDIYEQYF,TGTGCCAGCAGCCGGGACATCTACGAGCAGTACTTC
NA,TRBJ2-1,TRBD2,TRBV2,CASHSQREGAWNEQFF,TGTGCCAGCCATTCTCAGCGGGAGGGGGCGTGGAATGAGCAGTTCTTC
NA,TRBJ1-2,TRBD1,TRBV6-5,CASSSPTGGGYGYTF,TGTGCCAGCAGTTCGCCCACAGGGGGCGGCTATGGCTACACCTTC
few,TRBJ1-4,NA,TRBV4-3,CASSQDGQGRIDEKLFF,TGCGCCAGCAGCCAAGACGGTCAGGGCCGAATCGATGAAAAACTGTTTTTT
NA,TRBJ2-2,TRBD1,TRBV27,CASSSIGGQGSSGELFF,TGTGCCAGCAGTTCTATAGGAGGACAGGGATCGAGCGGGGAGCTGTTTTTT
NA,TRBJ2-5,TRBD2,TRBV7-3,CASSLAGGRETQYF,TGTGCCAGCAGCCTAGCGGGGGGCCGGGAGACCCAGTACTTC
NA,TRBJ2-7,NA,TRBV29-1,CSVLVYSYEQYF,TGCAGCGTACTAGTGTACTCCTACGAGCAGTACTTC
NA,TRBJ2-7,TRBD2,TRBV7-8,CASTLSTSGASYEQYF,TGTGCCAGCACCCTATCGACTAGCGGGGCCTCCTACGAGCAGTACTTC
NA,TRBJ2-7,TRBD1,TRBV6-1,CASSGQGISYEQYF,TGTGCCAGCAGTGGACAGGGGATCTCCTACGAGCAGTACTTC
NA,TRBJ2-7,TRBD1,TRBV5-4,CASSLPGGPISYEQYF,TGTGCCAGCAGCCTCCCAGGGGGACCGATCTCCTACGAGCAGTACTTC
NA,TRBJ2-4,TRBD2,TRBV19,CASSQTSEGNIQYF,TGTGCCAGTTCACAGACTAGCGAGGGAAACATTCAGTACTTC
once,TRBJ2-7,NA,TRBV7-9,CASTSRRSSYEQYF,TGTGCCAGCACATCAAGGCGGAGCTCCTACGAGCAGTACTTC
NA,TRBJ2-3,NA,TRBV5-4,CASSFQGNTDTQYF,TGTGCCAGCAGCTTTCAGGGGAACACAGATACGCAGTATTTT
NA,TRBJ2-7,TRBD1,TRBV4-2,CASSQERQGAVYEQYF,TGTGCCAGCAGCCAAGAACGACAGGGGGCGGTCTACGAGCAGTACTTC
NA,TRBJ2-7,TRBD2,TRBV5-1,CASSEGLALTYEQYF,TGCGCCAGCAGCGAGGGACTAGCCCTGACCTACGAGCAGTACTTC
few,TRBJ2-7,NA,TRBV18,CASSPPTAGREQYF,TGTGCCAGCTCACCACCGACAGCAGGACGAGAGCAGTACTTC
few,TRBJ1-1,NA,TRBV7-8,CASSPLIVNTEAFF,TGTGCCAGCAGCCCCCTTATAGTGAACACTGAAGCTTTCTTT
NA,TRBJ2-3,TRBD2,TRBV7-3,CASSLKRGGTDTQYF,TGTGCCAGCAGCTTGAAGCGGGGGGGCACGGATACGCAGTATTTT
NA,TRBJ1-1,NA,TRBV6-5,CASRSRDWGDTEAFF,TGTGCCAGCAGGTCCCGGGACTGGGGGGACACTGAAGCTTTCTTT
NA,TRBJ2-7,TRBD1,TRBV12-5,CASGHTPGQIYEQYF,TGTGCTAGTGGTCACACGCCGGGACAGATCTACGAGCAGTACTTC
NA,TRBJ2-2,NA,TRBV5-5,CASSLYTNTGELFF,TGTGCCAGCAGCTTGTATACAAACACCGGGGAGCTGTTTTTT
NA,TRBJ1-6,NA,TRBV9,CASSVVEEAPLHF,TGTGCCAGCAGCGTAGTTGAGGAAGCACCCCTCCACTTT
once,TRBJ2-7,NA,TRBV6-5,CASSSMLSYSYEQYF,TGTGCCAGCAGTTCGATGCTCTCCTACTCCTACGAGCAGTACTTC
NA,TRBJ1-4,NA,TRBV4-3,CASSQGGTANEKLFF,TGCGCCAGCAGCCAAGGCGGGACGGCTAATGAAAAACTGTTTTTT